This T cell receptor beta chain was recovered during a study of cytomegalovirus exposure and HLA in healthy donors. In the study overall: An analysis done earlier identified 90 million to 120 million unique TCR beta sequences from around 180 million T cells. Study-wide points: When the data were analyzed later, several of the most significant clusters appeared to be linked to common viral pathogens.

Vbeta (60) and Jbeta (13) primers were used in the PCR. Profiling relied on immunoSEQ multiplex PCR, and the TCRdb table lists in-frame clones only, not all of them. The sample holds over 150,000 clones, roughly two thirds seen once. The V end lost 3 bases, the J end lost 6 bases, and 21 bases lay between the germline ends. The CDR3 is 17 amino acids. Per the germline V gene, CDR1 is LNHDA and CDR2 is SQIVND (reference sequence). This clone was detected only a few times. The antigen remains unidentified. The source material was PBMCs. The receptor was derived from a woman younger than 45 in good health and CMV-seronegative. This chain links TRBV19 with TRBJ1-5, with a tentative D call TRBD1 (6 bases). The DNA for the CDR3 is TGTGCCAGTAGTATGGACCCAGGGGTTCCGGTTCTTCAGCCCCAGCATTTT. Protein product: CASSMDPGVPVLQPQHF.